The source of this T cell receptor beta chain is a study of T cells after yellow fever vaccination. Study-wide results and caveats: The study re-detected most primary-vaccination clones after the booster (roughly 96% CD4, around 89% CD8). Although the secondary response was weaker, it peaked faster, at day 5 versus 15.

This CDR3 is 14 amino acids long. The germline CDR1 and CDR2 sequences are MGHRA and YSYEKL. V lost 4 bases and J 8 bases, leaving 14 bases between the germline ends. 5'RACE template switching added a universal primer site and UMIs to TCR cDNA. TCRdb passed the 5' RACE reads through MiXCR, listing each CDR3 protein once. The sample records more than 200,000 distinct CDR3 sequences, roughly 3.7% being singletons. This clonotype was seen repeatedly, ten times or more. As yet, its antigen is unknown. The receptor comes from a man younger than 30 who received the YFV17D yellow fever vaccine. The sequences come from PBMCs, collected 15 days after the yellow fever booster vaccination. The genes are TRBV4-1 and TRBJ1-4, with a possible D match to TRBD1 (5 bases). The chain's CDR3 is CASSPAGSKEKLFF. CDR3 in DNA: TGCGCCAGCAGCCCCGCAGGGTCAAAGGAAAAACTGTTTTTT.